Described below is a single TCR beta chain sequence and its context. The target antigen is unknown. PCR amplification relied on 60 Vbeta primers (plus 13 Jbeta primers). This table comes from immunoSEQ multiplex PCR, and its TCRdb copy is limited to in-frame clones, with some not included. The table includes roughly 150,000 clones, roughly 81% detected once. This sample stems from a study of cytomegalovirus exposure and HLA in healthy donors. General study points: CMV serostatus stood as the only immune exposure information on hand.

The CDR3 length is 15 residues. V shed 1 base, J shed 4 bases, and the junction held 5 bases outside the gene matches. Germline V CDR1 and CDR2: SGHNT, YENEEA. This TCR was sampled from a man between 25 and 39 years old in good health and CMV-seropositive. The chain combines TRBV11-3 with TRBJ2-5, with 8 nucleotides matching TRBD1. Sequencing was done on a sample of PBMCs. The CDR3 nucleotides are TGTGCCAGCAGCTTAGGGTCAGGGGGCGCAGAGACCCAGTACTTC. This translates into CASSLGSGGAETQYF. Combining the CDR3 with reference TRBV11-3 and TRBJ2-5 gives the whole variable domain EAGVVQSPRYKIIEKKQPVAFWCNPISGHNTLYWYLQNLGQGPELLIRYENEEAVDDSQLPKDRFSAERLKGVDSTLKIQPAELGDSAVYLCASSLGSGGAETQYFGPGTRLLVL.